The 2 T cell receptor beta chains reported below all come from one sample, sequenced in a study of beta chain bispecific antibodies for T cell cancers. Their antigens remain unidentified. Blood mononuclear cells were expanded for 2 to 3 days using either OKT3 anti-CD3 antibody or CD3/CD28 beads. TCRdb used MiXCR to reprocess the 5' RACE reads, holding one entry per CDR3 protein. The sample shows about 20,000 distinct CDR3 sequences, under 3% of them seen only once. Findings and caveats of the study: Most targeted TRBV signal came from the leukemia cell line cells, not normal T cells.

The sequenced material came from healthy donor T cells cultured with leukemia cells. All receptors come from a human donor in good health. Some clones in this sample may be carry-over from other donors' samples.

This clonotype has a count of ten or more. This sequence joins TRBV7-8 and TRBJ2-2; the D gene is possibly TRBD1 (6 bases). Trimming took off 4 bases at V and 2 bases at J, with 20 bases between the two ends. The CDR3 sequence is 18 residues long. Germline V gene sequence: CDR1 SGHVS, CDR2 FQNEAQ. The CDR3 DNA reads TGTGCCAGCAGCTATCCAACCCTTCAGGGGTCAAACACCGGGGAGCTGTTTTTT. Amino acid sequence: CASSYPTLQGSNTGELFF.

This clonotype was seen more than once but under ten times. V gene TRBV4-1 combines with J gene TRBJ2-7; 9 bases fit TRBD2. V lost 0 bases to trimming and J lost 2 bases; unmatched junction nucleotides: 5. CDR1 and CDR2 (germline): MGHRA, YSYEKL. The CDR3 spans 16 residues. The CDR3 protein is CASSQEASGIPYEQYF. CDR3 nucleotide sequence: TGCGCCAGCAGCCAAGAGGCTAGCGGGATACCCTACGAGCAGTACTTC.